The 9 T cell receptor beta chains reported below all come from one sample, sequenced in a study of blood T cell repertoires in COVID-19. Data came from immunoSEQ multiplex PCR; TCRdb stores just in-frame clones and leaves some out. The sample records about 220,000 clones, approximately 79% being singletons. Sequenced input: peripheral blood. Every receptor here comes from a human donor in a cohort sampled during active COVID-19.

The DNA of the CDR3 is TGTGCCAGCAGCTTAACGGGGCAGCCAGGCTACACCTTC. This sequence encodes CASSLTGQPGYTF. The chain has TRBV7-3 and TRBJ1-2; a weak D match, TRBD1 (5 bases). V was trimmed by 0 bases and J by 8 bases, leaving 10 bases between them. Germline CDR1 SGHTA, CDR2 FQGTGA. The CDR3 consists of 13 residues.

The CDR3: CASSPPPGEETQYF. CDR3 nucleotides: TGTGCCAGCTCACCACCGCCAGGGGAAGAGACCCAGTACTTC. This sequence joins TRBV18 and TRBJ2-5; a possible D gene is TRBD1 (6 bases). Per the germline V gene, CDR1 is KGHSH and CDR2 is LQKENI. The CDR3 contains 14 residues. The ends were cut back, 0 bases at V and 3 bases at J, with 8 bases in the middle.

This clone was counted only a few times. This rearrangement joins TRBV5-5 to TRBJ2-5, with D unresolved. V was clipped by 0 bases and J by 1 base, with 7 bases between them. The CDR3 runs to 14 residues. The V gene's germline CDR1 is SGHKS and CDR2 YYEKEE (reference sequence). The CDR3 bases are TGTGCCAGCAGCTTGGGGCTTTTCCAAGAGACCCAGTACTTC. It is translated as CASSLGLFQETQYF.

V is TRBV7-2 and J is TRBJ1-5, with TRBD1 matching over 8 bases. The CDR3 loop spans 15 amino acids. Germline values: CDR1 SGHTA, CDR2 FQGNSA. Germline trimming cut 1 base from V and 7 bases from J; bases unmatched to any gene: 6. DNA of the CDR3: TGTGCCAGCAGCTTAGGTCAGGGGGCGGTCCAGCCCCAGCATTTT. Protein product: CASSLGQGAVQPQHF.

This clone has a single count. Here the CDR3 reads CAISGNKDQPQHF. The CDR3 bases are TGTGCCATCAGTGGTAACAAAGATCAGCCCCAGCATTTT. The chain is built from TRBV10-3 and TRBJ1-5; D is ambiguous. CDR3 length equals 13 residues. Germline CDR1 and CDR2: ENHRY and SYGVKD. The V gene lost 4 bases and the J gene lost 5 bases, with 9 bases spanning the gap.

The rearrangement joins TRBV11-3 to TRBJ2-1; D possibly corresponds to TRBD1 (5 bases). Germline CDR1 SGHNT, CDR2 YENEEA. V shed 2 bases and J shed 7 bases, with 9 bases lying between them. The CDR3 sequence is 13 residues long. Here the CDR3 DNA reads TGTGCCAGCAGCTTATCCCCAGGGAATGAGCAGTTCTTC. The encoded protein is CASSLSPGNEQFF.

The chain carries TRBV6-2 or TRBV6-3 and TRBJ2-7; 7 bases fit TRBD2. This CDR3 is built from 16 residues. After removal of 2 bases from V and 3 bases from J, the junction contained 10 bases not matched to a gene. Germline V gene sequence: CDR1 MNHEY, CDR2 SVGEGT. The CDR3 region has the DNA TGTGCCAGCAGTTACGGGAGGAGCGGGGTCGACTACGAGCAGTACTTC. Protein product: CASSYGRSGVDYEQYF.

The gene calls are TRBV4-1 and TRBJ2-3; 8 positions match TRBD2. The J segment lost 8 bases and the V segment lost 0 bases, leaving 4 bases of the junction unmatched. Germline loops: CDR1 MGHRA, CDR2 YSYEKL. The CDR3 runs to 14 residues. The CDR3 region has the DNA TGCGCCAGCAGCCAAGAGGCAGCGGGGGCTACGCAGTATTTT. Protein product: CASSQEAAGATQYF.

The CDR3 DNA is TGCGCCAGCAGCGGGCGCGGGGGGCAGGGGGATTCTGGTCGCTACGAGCAGTACTTC. This translates into CASSGRGGQGDSGRYEQYF. V usage is TRBV4-1 and J usage is TRBJ2-7; tentative D call: TRBD2 (8 bases). Germline values: CDR1 MGHRA, CDR2 YSYEKL. This CDR3 is 19 amino acids long. V was cut by 5 bases and J by 3 bases, with 29 bases left in between.